Below, 10 T cell receptor beta chains from the same sample are listed, as sequenced in a study of blood T cell repertoires in COVID-19. Assay used: immunoSEQ multiplex PCR; TCRdb lists only in-frame clones, some missing. The data hold 30,000 to 40,000 clones, with 74% observed a single time. Sample: peripheral blood. The receptors originated from a man aged 70 or older with COVID-19, enrolled during active disease.

This clone was detected a few times. The chain carries TRBV7-8 and TRBJ2-1; 7 bases map to TRBD2. This CDR3 is built from 15 residues. V gave up 2 bases and J gave up 9 bases; unmatched junction bases: 10. CDR1 and CDR2 from the germline V gene are SGHVS and FQNEAQ. This CDR3 reads CASSLRSGAEGEQFF. The CDR3 DNA sequence: TGTGCCAGCAGCTTACGGAGCGGGGCCGAGGGTGAGCAGTTCTTC.

This rearrangement joins TRBV28 to TRBJ1-6; D may be TRBD1 (6 bases). Germline V lookup: CDR1 MDHEN, CDR2 SYDVKM. The CDR3 extends over 17 amino acids. V was trimmed by 6 bases and J by 7 bases, leaving 22 bases between them. The CDR3 region has the DNA TGTGCCAGCAGACCAATCGACAGGCTTTCGGGCAATTCACCCCTCCACTTT. It encodes CASRPIDRLSGNSPLHF.

This clone was seen a few times. This sequence joins TRBV6-2 or TRBV6-3 and TRBJ2-7; 8 nucleotides line up with TRBD1. Germline lookup yields CDR1 MNHEY and CDR2 SVGEGT. The CDR3 has 15 amino acids. V lost 6 bases and J lost 4; bases outside the gene matches: 11. CDR3 residues: CASSSPSRGLYEQYF. The CDR3 DNA reads TGTGCCAGCAGCTCCCCCAGCAGGGGGCTGTACGAGCAGTACTTC.

The CDR3 nucleotides read TGCGCCAGCAGCCCGGGGCGGGGAGGATCCAATGAGCAGTTCTTC. Its translation: CASSPGRGGSNEQFF. This sequence joins TRBV5-1 and TRBJ2-1; D perhaps matches TRBD2 (6 bases). The CDR3 runs to 15 residues. The germline CDR1 and CDR2 sequences are SGHRS and YFSETQ. Trimming left V 4 bases short and J 6 bases short, with 17 bases between.

The chain carries TRBV30 and TRBJ1-5; D perhaps matches TRBD1 (6 bases). V was cut by 7 bases and J by 1 base, with 11 bases left in between. The CDR3 is made up of 13 amino acids. The germline CDR1 and CDR2 sequences are GTSNPN and SVGIG (reference sequence). In DNA, the CDR3 is TGTGCCTCCGCGGGGGCAAGCAATCAGCCCCAGCATTTT. The encoded protein is CASAGASNQPQHF.

The chain employs TRBV7-9 and TRBJ2-7, with unresolved D. The CDR3 extends over 13 amino acids. Per germline, CDR1 SEHNR and CDR2 FQNEAQ (reference sequence). The germline V and J ends were trimmed by 7 bases and 2 bases, with 12 bases remaining between them. In DNA, the CDR3 is TGTGCCAGCACCCCGAGGAACCCCTACGAGCAGTACTTC. Translation gives CASTPRNPYEQYF.

The chain carries TRBV6-5 and TRBJ2-3; D is possibly TRBD2 (6 bases). This CDR3 has 13 residues. Germline assignment: CDR1 MNHEY and CDR2 SVGAGI. V lost 7 bases to trimming and J lost 2 bases, with 10 bases between them. The CDR3 sequence is CASTPGVTDTQYF. DNA of the CDR3: TGTGCCAGCACCCCGGGAGTCACAGATACGCAGTATTTT.

CDR3 residues: CASSKVLGGYTF. The CDR3 nucleotides read TGTGCCAGCAGCAAGGTTCTAGGAGGCTACACCTTC. This chain links TRBV9 with TRBJ1-2, with D unclear. Deletions cut 4 bases from V and 8 bases from J, with 12 bases between. CDR1 and CDR2 (germline): SGDLS, YYNGEE. The CDR3 contains 12 residues.

This chain connects TRBV7-2 to TRBJ1-5, with TRBD1 as a possible D gene (5 bases). There are 14 residues in the CDR3. The V gene's germline CDR1 is SGHTA and CDR2 FQGNSA. The V gene lost 5 bases and the J gene lost 1 base, with 9 bases spanning the gap. The CDR3: CASSNRWSNQPQHF. In DNA, the CDR3 is TGTGCCAGCAGCAACAGGTGGAGCAATCAGCCCCAGCATTTT.

The chain combines TRBV19 with TRBJ1-1; 7 bases agree with TRBD1. The V and J ends lost 5 bases and 9 bases, in that order; junction bases with no gene match: 6. The V gene's germline CDR1 is LNHDA and CDR2 SQIVND (reference sequence). The CDR3 is made up of 12 amino acids. The CDR3 sequence: CASSPRDRKAFF. CDR3 in DNA: TGTGCCAGTAGTCCGCGGGACAGAAAAGCTTTCTTT.